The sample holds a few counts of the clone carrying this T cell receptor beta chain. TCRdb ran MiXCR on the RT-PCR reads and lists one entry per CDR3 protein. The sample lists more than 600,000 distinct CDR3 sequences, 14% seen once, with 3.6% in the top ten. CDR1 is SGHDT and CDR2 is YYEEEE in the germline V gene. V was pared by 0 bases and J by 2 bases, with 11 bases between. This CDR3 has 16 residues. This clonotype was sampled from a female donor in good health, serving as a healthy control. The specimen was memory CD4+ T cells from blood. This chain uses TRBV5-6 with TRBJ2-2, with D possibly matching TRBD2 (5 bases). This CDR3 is CASSLVGRENTGELFF. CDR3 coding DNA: TGTGCCAGCAGCTTGGTTGGGAGAGAAAACACCGGGGAGCTGTTTTTT.